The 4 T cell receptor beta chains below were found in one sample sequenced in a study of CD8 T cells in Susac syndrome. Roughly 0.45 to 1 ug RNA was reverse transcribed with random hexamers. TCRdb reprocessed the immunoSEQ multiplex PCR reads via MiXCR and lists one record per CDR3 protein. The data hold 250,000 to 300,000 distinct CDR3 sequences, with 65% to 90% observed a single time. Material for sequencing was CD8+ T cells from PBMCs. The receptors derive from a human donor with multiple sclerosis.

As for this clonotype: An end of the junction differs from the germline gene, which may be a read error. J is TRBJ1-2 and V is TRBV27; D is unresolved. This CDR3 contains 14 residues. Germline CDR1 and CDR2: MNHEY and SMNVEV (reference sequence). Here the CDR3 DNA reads TGTGCCAGCAGTTTGAAGGCCTCGGGCTATGACTACACCTTC. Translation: CASSLKASGYDYTF.

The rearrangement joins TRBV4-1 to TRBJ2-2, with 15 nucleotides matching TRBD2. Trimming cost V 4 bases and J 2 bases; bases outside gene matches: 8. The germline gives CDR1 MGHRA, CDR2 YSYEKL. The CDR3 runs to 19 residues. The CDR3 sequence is CASSRYGTSGRLNTGELFF. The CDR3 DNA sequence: TGCGCCAGCAGCCGCTACGGGACTAGCGGGAGGCTAAACACCGGGGAGCTGTTTTTT.

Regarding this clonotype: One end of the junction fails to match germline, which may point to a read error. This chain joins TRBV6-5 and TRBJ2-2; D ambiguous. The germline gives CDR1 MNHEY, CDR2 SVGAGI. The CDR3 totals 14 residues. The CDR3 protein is CASSYSGPTEELFF. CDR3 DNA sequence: TGTGCCAGCAGTTACAGTGGGCCAACCGAGGAGCTGTTTTTT.

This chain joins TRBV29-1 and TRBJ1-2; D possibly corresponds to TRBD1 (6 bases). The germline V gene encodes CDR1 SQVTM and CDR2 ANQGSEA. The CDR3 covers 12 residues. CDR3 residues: CGGRGVNYGYTF. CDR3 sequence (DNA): TGCGGCGGGAGGGGGGTAAACTATGGCTACACCTTC.